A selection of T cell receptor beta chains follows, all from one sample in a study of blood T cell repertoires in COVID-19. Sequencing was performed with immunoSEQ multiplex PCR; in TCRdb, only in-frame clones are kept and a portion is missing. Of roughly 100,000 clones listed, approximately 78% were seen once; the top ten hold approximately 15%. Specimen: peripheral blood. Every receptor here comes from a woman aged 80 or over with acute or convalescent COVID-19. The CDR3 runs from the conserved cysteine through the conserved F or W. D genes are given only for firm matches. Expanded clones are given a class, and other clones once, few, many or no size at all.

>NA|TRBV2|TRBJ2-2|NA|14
CASSYTSNTGELFF
TGTGCCAGCAGCTATACTTCGAACACCGGGGAGCTGTTTTTT
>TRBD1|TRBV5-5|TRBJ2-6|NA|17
CASSSGQGGSGANVLTF
TGTGCCAGCAGCTCCGGACAGGGGGGCTCTGGGGCCAACGTCCTGACTTTC
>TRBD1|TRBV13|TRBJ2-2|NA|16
CASSSGNRGHTGELFF
TGTGCCAGCAGCAGCGGAAACAGGGGGCACACCGGGGAGCTGTTTTTT
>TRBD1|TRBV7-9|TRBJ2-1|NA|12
CASSPRQGEQFF
TGTGCCAGCAGTCCTCGACAGGGAGAGCAGTTCTTC
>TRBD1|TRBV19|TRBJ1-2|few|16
CASSIGLGTGGLGYTF
TGTGCCAGTAGTATAGGTCTGGGGACAGGGGGCCTAGGCTACACCTTC
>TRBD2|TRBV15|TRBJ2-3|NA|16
CATSRDRTSGGDTQYF
TGTGCCACCAGCAGAGATAGGACTAGCGGGGGGGATACGCAGTATTTT
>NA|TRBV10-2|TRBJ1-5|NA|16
CASSEGRAASNQPQHF
TGCGCCAGCAGTGAAGGCAGGGCAGCGAGCAATCAGCCCCAGCATTTT
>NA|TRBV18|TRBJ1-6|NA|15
CASSPVRGSNSPLHF
TGTGCCAGCTCACCAGTCCGGGGATCGAATTCACCCCTCCACTTT
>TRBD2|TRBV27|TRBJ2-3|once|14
CASFGRGRTDTQYF
TGTGCCAGCTTTGGGAGGGGTCGCACAGATACGCAGTATTTT
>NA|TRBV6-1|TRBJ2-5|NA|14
CASSEMSAKETQYF
TGTGCCAGCAGTGAAATGAGCGCCAAAGAGACCCAGTACTTC
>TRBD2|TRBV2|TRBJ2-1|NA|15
CASSALSGGGTEQFF
TGTGCCAGCAGCGCGCTCTCGGGAGGGGGTACTGAGCAGTTCTTC
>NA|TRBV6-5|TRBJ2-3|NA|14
CASSYTPPPDTQYF
TGTGCCAGCAGTTACACTCCCCCCCCAGATACGCAGTATTTT
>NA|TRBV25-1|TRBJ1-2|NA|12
CASSVAPGAYTF
TGTGCCAGCAGTGTGGCCCCTGGGGCATACACCTTC
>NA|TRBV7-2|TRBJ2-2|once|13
CASSLLKIGELFF
TGTGCCAGCAGCTTACTAAAGATCGGGGAGCTGTTTTTT
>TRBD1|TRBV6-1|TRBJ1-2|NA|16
CASSEGSLGTGNGYTF
TGTGCCAGCAGTGAAGGAAGTTTAGGGACAGGGAATGGCTACACCTTC